The entry below gives a single TCR beta chain sequence along with its context. The data were obtained in a study of OX40 agonist ivuxolimab in advanced cancers. Systemic immunosuppression or a history of autoimmune disease excluded patients. Method: immunoSEQ multiplex PCR; TCRdb's copy keeps in-frame clones and lacks some. This sample yields roughly 90,000 clones, of which around nine tenths are seen a single time; 0.79% belongs to the top ten. V was trimmed by 0 bases and J by 3 bases, leaving 16 bases between them. In germline, CDR1 is SGHRS, CDR2 YFSETQ. The length of the CDR3 is 16 residues. This chain connects TRBV5-1 to TRBJ2-7, with TRBD1 as a possible D gene (6 bases). Source: CD4+ or CD8+ T cells sorted from blood, taken in a trial of the OX40 agonist ivuxolimab. This receptor was identified in an adult with an advanced solid tumor such as melanoma, head and neck, liver or kidney cancer. Here the CDR3 DNA reads TGCGCCAGCAGCTTGGGGTCCGGGACATGGGGCTACGAGCAGTACTTC. Protein sequence: CASSLGSGTWGYEQYF. Looking up the rest from reference TRBV5-1 and TRBJ2-7 gives the full variable domain: KAGVTQTPRYLIKTRGQQVTLSCSPISGHRSVSWYQQTPGQGLQFLFEYFSETQRNKGNFPGRFSGRQFSNSRSEMNVSTLELGDSALYLCASSLGSGTWGYEQYFGPGTRLTVT.